These 24 T cell receptor beta chains share one sample of origin, sequenced in a study of T cells in Graves' hyperthyroidism and ophthalmopathy. The source material, RNA transcripts, was used to amplify TCR beta CDR3 regions. During a first-round RT-PCR of the TCR CDR3, the HTBI primer set was used. TCRdb analysed the multiplex PCR reads with MiXCR anew, one entry per CDR3 protein. The table has about 360,000 distinct CDR3 sequences, under 15% seen once. Source material: blood. These receptors originate from a young woman with Graves' hyperthyroidism.

A few counts support this clonotype. The chain has TRBV7-2 and TRBJ2-2; 8 bases agree with TRBD2. J lost 6 bases, V lost 3 bases, and 6 bases had no gene match. The germline V gene has CDR1 SGHTA and CDR2 FQGNSA. The CDR3 is 15 amino acids. CDR3 DNA: TGTGCCAGCAGCTTCCCTAGCGGGTATCCCGGGGAGCTGTTTTTT. Its protein product is CASSFPSGYPGELFF.

This clonotype showed up many times. V and J are TRBV24-1 and TRBJ2-1, with D hard to call. The CDR3 sequence is 14 residues long. Trimming pared 0 bases from V and 4 bases from J, leaving 6 bases between. In germline, CDR1 is KGHDR, CDR2 SFDVKD. Here the CDR3 DNA reads TGTGCCACCAGTGATTTGCTGAGTTACAATGAGCAGTTCTTC. Translation: CATSDLLSYNEQFF.

This clonotype was seen at least ten times. The chain couples TRBV6-1 to TRBJ2-1; D might be TRBD2 (6 bases). Per the germline V gene, CDR1 is MNHNS and CDR2 is SASEGT. The V end was cut by 0 bases, the J end by 9 bases, with 15 bases between. This CDR3 spans 15 amino acids. CDR3 sequence reads: CASSEAGTPRGEQFF. CDR3 bases: TGTGCCAGCAGTGAAGCCGGGACCCCGCGGGGTGAGCAGTTCTTC.

This clonotype was found many times. This rearrangement joins TRBV10-3 to TRBJ1-1; 7 bases match TRBD1. From germline, CDR1 is ENHRY and CDR2 SYGVKD. This CDR3 is built from 15 residues. V lost 0 bases to trimming and J lost 4 bases; unmatched junction nucleotides: 5. In nucleotides, the CDR3 is TGTGCCATCAGTGAGTCGAGGGGGCACGGCACTGAAGCTTTCTTT. Amino acid sequence: CAISESRGHGTEAFF.

In its sample, this clonotype was seen many times. The genes are TRBV2 and TRBJ1-1; TRBD1 might be the D (5 bases). V shed 2 bases and J shed 8 bases, with 12 bases lying between them. CDR3 length: 13 amino acids. Germline V gene data show CDR1 as SNHLY and CDR2 as FYNNEI. The CDR3 DNA reads as TGTGCCAGCAGTGAATGGGGGACTGGCGAAGCTTTCTTT. Its protein is CASSEWGTGEAFF.

This clonotype was detected ten times or more. The chain couples TRBV28 to TRBJ1-6; 9 bases agree with TRBD1. Germline CDR1 MDHEN, CDR2 SYDVKM. The CDR3 contains 15 residues. The V and J ends lost 5 bases and 10 bases, in that order; junction bases with no gene match: 9. This CDR3 reads CASSLPTGGHSPLHF. DNA for the CDR3: TGTGCCAGCAGTCTACCGACAGGGGGACACTCACCCCTCCACTTT.

This clonotype was detected a few times. V gene TRBV5-5 combines with J gene TRBJ2-2; D may correspond to TRBD1 or TRBD2 (7 bases each). Trimming took off 4 bases at V and 1 base at J, with 17 bases between the two ends. The germline gives CDR1 SGHKS, CDR2 YYEKEE (reference sequence). This CDR3 region has 17 residues. CDR3 bases: TGTGCCAGCAGCCTAGGGAGGGACAGAAGGAACACCGGGGAGCTGTTTTTT. Protein: CASSLGRDRRNTGELFF.

A note on this clonotype: A much larger clone lies one base from this, so it may be a read error. J is TRBJ2-3 and V is TRBV20-1, with 8 nucleotides matching TRBD2. J lost 1 base, V lost 0 bases, and 15 bases had no gene match. The V gene's germline CDR1 is DFQATT and CDR2 SNEGSKA (reference sequence). The CDR3 covers 19 residues. The CDR3 here is CSARDSGEASGLGTDTQYF. Written as DNA, the CDR3 is TGCAGTGCTAGAGATTCTGGGGAGGCTAGCGGGTTGGGCACAGATACGCAGTATTTT.

In the case of this clonotype: A read error may explain this, as a much larger clone is one base away. The V call is TRBV6-1, the J call TRBJ1-5; 9 nucleotides match TRBD1. The CDR3 is 16 residues long. In germline, CDR1 is MNHNS, CDR2 SASEGT. The CDR3, as DNA: TGTACCAGCAGTGAAGTCCCGACAGGGGGTAATCAGCCCCAGCATTTT. Its translation is CTSSEVPTGGNQPQHF.

This clonotype showed up just a few times. The gene calls are TRBV27 and TRBJ1-5, with D uncertain. Germline loops: CDR1 MNHEY, CDR2 SMNVEV (reference sequence). Trimming pared 5 bases from V and 9 bases from J, leaving 14 bases between. The CDR3 has 13 residues. The CDR3 DNA sequence: TGTGCCAGCAGTATCACCAAAAACCGGCCCCAGCATTTT. Residues: CASSITKNRPQHF.

This clonotype was found many times. V gene TRBV13 combines with J gene TRBJ2-3; 11 positions agree with TRBD2. This CDR3 spans 20 amino acids. The V gene end was trimmed by 4 bases and the J gene end by 4 bases; junction bases not matched to a gene: 19. The germline V gene has CDR1 PRHDT and CDR2 FYEKMQ (reference sequence). CDR3 loop: CASSSYSGGASSSVADTQYF. DNA for the CDR3: TGTGCCAGCAGCTCCTATAGCGGGGGGGCTTCGAGCTCGGTCGCAGATACGCAGTATTTT.

This rearrangement joins TRBV9 to TRBJ1-2; D is perhaps TRBD1 (5 bases). There are 16 residues in the CDR3. The germline V gene encodes CDR1 SGDLS and CDR2 YYNGEE. The V end was cut by 3 bases, the J end by 8 bases, with 23 bases between. The CDR3 protein is CASSAGREGIYGGYTF. CDR3 in DNA: TGTGCCAGCAGCGCGGGGAGGGAGGGGATTTACGGAGGCTACACCTTC.

This clonotype showed up many times. The chain links TRBV5-1 to TRBJ1-6; D is unclear. CDR1 SGHRS and CDR2 YFSETQ come from the germline V gene. V lost 0 bases and J lost 15, with 13 bases in between. CDR3 length: 13 amino acids. The CDR3, as DNA: TGCGCCAGCAGCTTGGATGAAGGCTATCTCCTCCACTTT. Translation gives CASSLDEGYLLHF.

This clonotype was detected many times. The chain couples TRBV28 to TRBJ1-1; no clear D. Deletions cut 4 bases from V and 0 bases from J, with 9 bases between. Germline CDR1 reads MDHEN; CDR2 reads SYDVKM. This CDR3 region has 14 residues. CDR3 loop: CASSSDGLNTEAFF. The CDR3 coding sequence is TGTGCCAGCAGTTCGGACGGGCTGAACACTGAAGCTTTCTTT.

This clonotype was observed at least ten times. The chain uses TRBV11-2 and TRBJ2-5, with D possibly being TRBD1 (6 bases). Per the germline V gene, CDR1 is SGHAT and CDR2 is FQNNGV. The CDR3 runs 17 residues. Trimming took 4 bases from V and 10 from J, leaving 28 bases between them. CDR3: CASSSTPGASGEKSQYF. DNA for the CDR3: TGTGCCAGCAGCTCAACCCCAGGGGCATCTGGCGAAAAGAGCCAGTACTTC.

There are a few counts of this clonotype. This chain joins TRBV3-1 and TRBJ2-2; D is uncertain. V shed 1 base and J shed 3 bases, with 6 bases lying between them. This CDR3 has 14 residues. Germline V gene data show CDR1 as LGHDT and CDR2 as YNNKEL (reference sequence). The CDR3 DNA sequence: TGTGCCAGCAGCCAAGTGGTGGACACCGGGGAGCTGTTTTTT. Translation gives CASSQVVDTGELFF.

The V and J genes are TRBV3-1 and TRBJ1-2; D unresolved. The germline V gene encodes CDR1 LGHDT and CDR2 YNNKEL (reference sequence). The V and J ends lost 2 bases and 4 bases respectively, with 14 bases between them. The CDR3 has 15 residues. The CDR3 DNA is TGTGCCAGCAGCCAATACTCTCAGGAAGGCTATGGCTACACCTTC. It codes for CASSQYSQEGYGYTF.

This clonotype was observed at least ten times. The chain is built from TRBV7-2 and TRBJ2-1, with TRBD2 matching over 15 bases. The CDR3 sequence is 18 residues long. Germline V gene lookup returns CDR1 SGHTA and CDR2 FQGNSA. The V segment lost 4 bases and the J segment 3 bases; nucleotides outside the gene matches: 7. CDR3 nucleotides: TGTGCCAGCAGCTCCCCCGGGACTAGCGGGAGGTTCTACAATGAGCAGTTCTTC. It codes for CASSSPGTSGRFYNEQFF.

V and J are TRBV11-2 and TRBJ2-5, with 8 bases matching TRBD1. This CDR3 region has 16 residues. Trimming cost V 4 bases and J 5 bases; bases outside gene matches: 12. Germline CDR1 is SGHAT and CDR2 is FQNNGV. The CDR3 here is CASSSWNLQGEETQYF. DNA of the CDR3: TGTGCCAGCAGCTCGTGGAACTTACAGGGGGAGGAGACCCAGTACTTC.

This clonotype was detected many times. The V and J genes are TRBV20-1 and TRBJ2-1; 11 positions match TRBD2. This CDR3 contains 15 residues. The V and J ends lost 1 base and 6 bases, in that order; junction bases with no gene match: 5. Germline CDR1 is DFQATT and CDR2 is SNEGSKA (reference sequence). The CDR3 bases are TGCAGTGCTAGAGGAGGGACTAGCGGTGCCAATGAGCAGTTCTTC. It translates to CSARGGTSGANEQFF.

With respect to this clonotype: An end of the junction differs from the germline gene, which may be a read error. CDR3 in amino acids: CASSWGGQRSGNTIYF. The CDR3 nucleotides read TGTGCCAGCAGCTGGGGGGGACAGCGCTCTGGAAACACCATATATTTT. The chain joins TRBV5-1 to TRBJ1-3, with 7 bases identical to TRBD1. The CDR3 has 16 residues. The germline V gene has CDR1 SGHRS and CDR2 YFSETQ.

This clonotype was detected many times. The chain carries TRBV24-1 and TRBJ1-2; no firm D call. The V end lost 4 bases, the J end lost 7 bases, and 12 bases lay between the germline ends. The CDR3 consists of 13 residues. Germline CDR1 and CDR2: KGHDR and SFDVKD. CDR3 protein: CATSEESLSGYTF. CDR3 nucleotide sequence: TGTGCCACCAGTGAGGAGAGTTTGTCTGGCTACACCTTC.

This clonotype appeared a few times. The genes are TRBV6-1 and TRBJ1-5; unclear D gene. V was shortened by 7 bases and J by 4 bases, with 11 bases between the two germline ends. CDR3 size: 13 residues. Germline loops: CDR1 MNHNS, CDR2 SASEGT. The CDR3 protein is CASTVSGNQPQHF. The CDR3 DNA is TGTGCCAGCACCGTGAGCGGGAATCAGCCCCAGCATTTT.

This clonotype occurred many times. The V call is TRBV12-3 or TRBV12-4, the J call TRBJ2-3, with D possibly TRBD2 on 7 matching bases. CDR3 length: 13 residues. The V end was cut by 6 bases, the J end by 6 bases, with 13 bases between. The CDR3 reads CASRWGGHDTQYF. CDR3 sequence (DNA): TGTGCCAGCAGATGGGGGGGCCACGATACGCAGTATTTT.